This T cell receptor (beta chain) was sequenced during a study of T-cell reconstitution after alpha-beta-depleted transplantation in children. Whole-study results and caveats: Recipient T cells and thymic progenitors that survived gave rise to the high TCRbeta diversity observed at day 60 in some patients. The study reportedly traced alpha-beta T cells about two months after transplant to several hundred expanded graft clones. At the one-year point after transplant, T-cell counts and TCRbeta diversity were found to come mostly from T cells that had been newly produced.

V was cut by 4 bases and J by 4 bases, with 20 bases left in between. The CDR3 is made up of 16 amino acids. Germline CDR1 SGHNT, CDR2 YYREEE (reference sequence). Unique molecular identifiers were incorporated into the prepared TCRbeta library. TCRdb re-called the PCR reads through MiXCR, storing one row per CDR3 protein. The data contain approximately 500,000 distinct CDR3 sequences, approximately 10% of them seen just once; the ten biggest clones take up about 2%. This clonotype has a handful of counts. Antigen specificity is unknown. J is TRBJ2-5 and V is TRBV5-4; D ambiguous. The receptor comes from a child aged 2 to 9 with inherited bone marrow failure, due to receive a stem cell transplant. Sample: PBMCs, taken before TCRalphabeta/CD19-depleted stem cell transplant. As DNA, the CDR3 is TGTGCCAGCAGCCCGGCTGAGACCCAAAGTTCAGAGACCCAGTACTTC. Encoded protein: CASSPAETQSSETQYF.